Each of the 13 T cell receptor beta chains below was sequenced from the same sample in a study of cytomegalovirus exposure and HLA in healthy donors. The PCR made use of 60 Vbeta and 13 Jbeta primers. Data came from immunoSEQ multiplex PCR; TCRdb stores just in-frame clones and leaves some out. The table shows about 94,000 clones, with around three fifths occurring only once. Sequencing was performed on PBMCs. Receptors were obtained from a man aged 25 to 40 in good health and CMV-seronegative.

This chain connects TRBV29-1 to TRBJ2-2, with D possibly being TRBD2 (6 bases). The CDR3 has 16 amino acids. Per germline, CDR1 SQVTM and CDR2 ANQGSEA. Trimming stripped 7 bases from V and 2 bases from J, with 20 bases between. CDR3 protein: CSAGGTGNQNTGELFF. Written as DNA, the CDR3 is TGCAGCGCTGGGGGGACCGGGAACCAAAACACCGGGGAGCTGTTTTTT.

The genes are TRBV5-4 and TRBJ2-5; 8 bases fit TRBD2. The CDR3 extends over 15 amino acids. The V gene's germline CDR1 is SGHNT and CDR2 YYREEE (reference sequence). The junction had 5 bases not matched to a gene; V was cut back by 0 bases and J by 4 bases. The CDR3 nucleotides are TGTGCCAGCAGCTTGGATAGCGGGGTTTCAGAGACCCAGTACTTC. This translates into CASSLDSGVSETQYF.

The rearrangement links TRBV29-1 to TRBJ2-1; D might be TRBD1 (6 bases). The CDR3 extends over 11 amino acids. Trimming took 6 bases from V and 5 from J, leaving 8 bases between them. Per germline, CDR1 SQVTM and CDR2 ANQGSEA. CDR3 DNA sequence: TGCAGCGTCCAGGGGCACAATGAGCAGTTCTTC. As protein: CSVQGHNEQFF.

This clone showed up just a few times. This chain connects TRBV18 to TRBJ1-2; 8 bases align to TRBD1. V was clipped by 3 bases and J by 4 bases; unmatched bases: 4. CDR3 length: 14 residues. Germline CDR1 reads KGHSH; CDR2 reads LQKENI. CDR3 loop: CASSPETGAYGYTF. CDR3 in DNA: TGTGCCAGCTCACCCGAGACAGGGGCCTATGGCTACACCTTC.

The CDR3 region has the DNA TGTGCCAGCAGCCAGGGATGGGAAGCCTACGAGCAGTACTTC. Its translation is CASSQGWEAYEQYF. The chain carries TRBV7-2 and TRBJ2-7; a possible D gene is TRBD1 (5 bases). This CDR3 has 14 amino acids. Germline V gives CDR1 SGHTA, CDR2 FQGNSA. V lost 5 bases, J lost 2 bases, and 13 bases lay in between.

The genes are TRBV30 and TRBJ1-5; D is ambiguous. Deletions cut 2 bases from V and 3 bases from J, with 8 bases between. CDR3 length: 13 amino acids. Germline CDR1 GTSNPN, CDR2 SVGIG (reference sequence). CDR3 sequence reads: CAWSTDPNQPQHF. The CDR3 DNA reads TGTGCCTGGAGTACAGACCCCAATCAGCCCCAGCATTTT.

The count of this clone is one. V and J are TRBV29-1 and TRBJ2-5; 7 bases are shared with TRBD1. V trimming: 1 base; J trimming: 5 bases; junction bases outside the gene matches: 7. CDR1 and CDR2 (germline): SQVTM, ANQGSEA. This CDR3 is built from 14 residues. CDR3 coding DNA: TGCAGCGTTGAAGTCATGACAGGGTGGGAGACCCAGTACTTC. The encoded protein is CSVEVMTGWETQYF.

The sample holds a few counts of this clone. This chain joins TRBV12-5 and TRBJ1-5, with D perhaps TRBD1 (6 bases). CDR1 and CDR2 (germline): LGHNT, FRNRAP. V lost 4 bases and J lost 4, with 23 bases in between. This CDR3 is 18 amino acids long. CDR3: CASGSRLDFQGWNQPQHF. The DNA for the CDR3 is TGTGCTAGTGGTTCTCGGCTGGACTTTCAGGGGTGGAATCAGCCCCAGCATTTT.

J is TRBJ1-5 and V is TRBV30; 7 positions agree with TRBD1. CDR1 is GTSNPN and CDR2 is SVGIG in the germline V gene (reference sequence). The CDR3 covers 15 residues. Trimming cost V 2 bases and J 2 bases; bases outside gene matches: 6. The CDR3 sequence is CAWSFTTGRNQPQHF. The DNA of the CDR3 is TGTGCCTGGAGTTTTACGACAGGGCGCAATCAGCCCCAGCATTTT.

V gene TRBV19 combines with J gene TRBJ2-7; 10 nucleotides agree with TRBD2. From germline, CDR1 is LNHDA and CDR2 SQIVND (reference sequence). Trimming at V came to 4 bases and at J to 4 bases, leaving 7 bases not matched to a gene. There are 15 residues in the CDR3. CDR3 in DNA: TGTGCCAGTAGTAATCCGGGACTAGCGAAATACGAGCAGTACTTC. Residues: CASSNPGLAKYEQYF.

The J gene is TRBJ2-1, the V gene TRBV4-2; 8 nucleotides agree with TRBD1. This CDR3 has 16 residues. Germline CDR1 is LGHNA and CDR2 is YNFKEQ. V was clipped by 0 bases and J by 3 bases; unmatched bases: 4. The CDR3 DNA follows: TGTGCCAGCAGCCAAGATCAAGGACAGGGCTACAATGAGCAGTTCTTC. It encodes CASSQDQGQGYNEQFF.

The CDR3 DNA is TGTGCCAGCAGCAGCAGGCTTACCGGGGAGCTGTTTTTT. This codes for CASSSRLTGELFF. This chain uses TRBV14 with TRBJ2-2; D gene unclear. The V gene's germline CDR1 is SGHDN and CDR2 FVKESK. The V and J ends lost 5 bases and 5 bases respectively, with 9 bases between them. The CDR3 loop spans 13 amino acids.

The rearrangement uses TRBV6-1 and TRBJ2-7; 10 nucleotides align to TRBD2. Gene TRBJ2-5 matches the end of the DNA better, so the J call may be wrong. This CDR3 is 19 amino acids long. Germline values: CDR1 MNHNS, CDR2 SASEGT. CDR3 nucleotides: TGTGCCAGCAGTGGGGGGACTAGCGTGCGAGTCTTAGCCAAAGAGACCCAGTACTTC. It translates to CASSGGTSVRVLAKETQYF.